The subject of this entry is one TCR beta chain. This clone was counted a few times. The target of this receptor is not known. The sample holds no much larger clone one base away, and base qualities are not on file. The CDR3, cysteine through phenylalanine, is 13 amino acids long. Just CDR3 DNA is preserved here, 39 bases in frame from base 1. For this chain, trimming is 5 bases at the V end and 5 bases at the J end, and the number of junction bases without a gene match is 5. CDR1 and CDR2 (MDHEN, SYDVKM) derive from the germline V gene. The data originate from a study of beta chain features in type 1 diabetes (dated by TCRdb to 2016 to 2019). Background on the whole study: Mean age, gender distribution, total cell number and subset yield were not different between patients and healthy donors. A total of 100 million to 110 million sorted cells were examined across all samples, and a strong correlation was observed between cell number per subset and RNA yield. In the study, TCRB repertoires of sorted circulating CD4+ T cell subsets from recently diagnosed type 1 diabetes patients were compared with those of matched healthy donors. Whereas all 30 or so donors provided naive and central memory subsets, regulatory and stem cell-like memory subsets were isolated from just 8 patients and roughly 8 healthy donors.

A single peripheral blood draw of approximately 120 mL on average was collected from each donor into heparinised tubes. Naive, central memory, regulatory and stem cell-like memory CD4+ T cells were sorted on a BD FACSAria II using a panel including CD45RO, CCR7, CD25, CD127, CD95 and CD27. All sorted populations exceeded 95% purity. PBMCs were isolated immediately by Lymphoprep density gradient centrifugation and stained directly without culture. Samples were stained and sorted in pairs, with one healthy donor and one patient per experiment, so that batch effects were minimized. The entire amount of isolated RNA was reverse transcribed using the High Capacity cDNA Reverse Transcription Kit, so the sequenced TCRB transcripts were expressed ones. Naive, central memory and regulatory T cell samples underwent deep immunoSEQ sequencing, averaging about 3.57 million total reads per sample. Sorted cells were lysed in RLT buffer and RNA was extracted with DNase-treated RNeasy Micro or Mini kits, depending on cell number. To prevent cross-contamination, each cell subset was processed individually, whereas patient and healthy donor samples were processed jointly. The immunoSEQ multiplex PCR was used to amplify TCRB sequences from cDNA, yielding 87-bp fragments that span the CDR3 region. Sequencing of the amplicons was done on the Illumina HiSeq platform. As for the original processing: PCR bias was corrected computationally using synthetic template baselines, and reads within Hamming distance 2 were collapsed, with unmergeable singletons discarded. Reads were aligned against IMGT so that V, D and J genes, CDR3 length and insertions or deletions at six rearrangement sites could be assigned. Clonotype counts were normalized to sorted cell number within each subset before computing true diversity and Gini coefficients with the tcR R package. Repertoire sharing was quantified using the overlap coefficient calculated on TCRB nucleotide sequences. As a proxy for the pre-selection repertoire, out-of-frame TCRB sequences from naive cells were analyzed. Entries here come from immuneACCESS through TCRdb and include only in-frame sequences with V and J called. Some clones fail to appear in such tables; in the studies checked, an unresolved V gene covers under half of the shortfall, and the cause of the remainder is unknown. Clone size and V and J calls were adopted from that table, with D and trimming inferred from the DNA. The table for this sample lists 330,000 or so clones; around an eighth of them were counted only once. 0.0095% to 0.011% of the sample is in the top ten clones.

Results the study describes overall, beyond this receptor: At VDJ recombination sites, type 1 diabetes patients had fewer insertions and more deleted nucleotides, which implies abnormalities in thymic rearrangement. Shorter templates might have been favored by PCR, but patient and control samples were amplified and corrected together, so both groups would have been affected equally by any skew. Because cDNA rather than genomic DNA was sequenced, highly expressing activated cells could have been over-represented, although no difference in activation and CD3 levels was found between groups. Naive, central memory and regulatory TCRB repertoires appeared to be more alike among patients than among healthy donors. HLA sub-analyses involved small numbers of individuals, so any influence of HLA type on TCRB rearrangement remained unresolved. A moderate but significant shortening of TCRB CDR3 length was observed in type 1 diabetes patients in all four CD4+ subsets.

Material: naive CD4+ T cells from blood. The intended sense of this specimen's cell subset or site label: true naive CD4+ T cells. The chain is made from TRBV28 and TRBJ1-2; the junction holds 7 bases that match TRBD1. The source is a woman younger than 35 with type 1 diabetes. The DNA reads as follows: TGTGCCAGCAGTCTTCGGGACAGTTATGGCTACACCTTC. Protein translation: CASSLRDSYGYTF.